These 8 T cell receptor beta chains were sequenced from one sample in a study of shared clonotypes between healthy human individuals. Naive CD8 cells lacked CD45RO, underwent positive selection for CCR7 and left out terminally differentiated effector memory CD45RA+ cells. Clones were read by immunoSEQ multiplex PCR, and TCRdb kept only the in-frame ones, dropping some. The table shows fewer than 1 million clones, with 95% to 97% occurring only once. Sample: naive CD8+ T cells sorted from blood. These receptors were obtained from a man aged 25-45 years in good health.

This clone has just one count. V gene TRBV13 combines with J gene TRBJ2-7; no reliable D call. Germline lookup yields CDR1 PRHDT and CDR2 FYEKMQ (reference sequence). The CDR3 loop spans 13 amino acids. Trimming removed 5 bases from V and 1 base from J, with 9 bases in between. DNA of the CDR3: TGTGCCAGCAGCCCCCCGACTTCCTACGAGCAGTACTTC. Translation: CASSPPTSYEQYF. The complete variable domain, with remaining parts taken from reference TRBV13 and TRBJ2-7, reads AAGVIQSPRHLIKEKRETATLKCYPIPRHDTVYWYQQGPGQDPQFLISFYEKMQSDKGSIPDRFSAQQFSDYHSELNMSSLELGDSALYFCASSPPTSYEQYFGPGTRLTVT.

This chain uses TRBV28 with TRBJ1-1, with TRBD1 as a possible D gene (5 bases). Germline lookup yields CDR1 MDHEN and CDR2 SYDVKM. This CDR3 is 16 amino acids long. The germline V and J ends were trimmed by 4 bases and 0 bases, with 15 bases remaining between them. CDR3: CASSSIPGLMNTEAFF. CDR3 nucleotide sequence: TGTGCCAGCAGTTCTATCCCAGGGCTCATGAACACTGAAGCTTTCTTT.

The genes are TRBV5-4 and TRBJ2-7; D may be TRBD2 (6 bases). Germline loops: CDR1 SGHNT, CDR2 YYREEE (reference sequence). The CDR3 has 12 amino acids. Trimming stripped 4 bases from V and 4 bases from J, with 9 bases between. CDR3 nucleotides: TGTGCCAGCAGCGAGGAGGGGTACGAGCAGTACTTC. Residues: CASSEEGYEQYF. The whole variable domain, filled in from reference TRBV5-4 and TRBJ2-7, reads ETGVTQSPTHLIKTRGQQVTLRCSSQSGHNTVSWYQQALGQGPQFIFQYYREEENGRGNFPPRFSGLQFPNYSSELNVNALELDDSALYLCASSEEGYEQYFGPGTRLTVT.

The chain uses TRBV9 and TRBJ2-1; TRBD2 aligns across 13 bases. V dropped 2 bases and J dropped 4; count of bases not matched to a gene: 6. There are 17 residues in the CDR3. The germline V gene has CDR1 SGDLS and CDR2 YYNGEE. Here the CDR3 DNA reads TGTGCCAGCAGCGTCGGACTAGCGGGAGTAACGTACAATGAGCAGTTCTTC. Translating it yields CASSVGLAGVTYNEQFF.

The chain joins TRBV15 to TRBJ2-7, with D tentatively TRBD2 (6 bases). Germline assignment: CDR1 LNHNV and CDR2 YYDKDF (reference sequence). This CDR3 has 16 amino acids. V was clipped by 0 bases and J by 5 bases, with 17 bases between them. The CDR3 bases are TGTGCCACCAGCAGAGATTTTACGGGGGTGATCCACGAGCAGTACTTC. Its protein product is CATSRDFTGVIHEQYF.

V is TRBV11-2 and J is TRBJ2-2; D is unresolved. Germline V gives CDR1 SGHAT, CDR2 FQNNGV. The V end was cut by 8 bases, the J end by 0 bases, with 25 bases between. The CDR3 runs 19 residues. In DNA, the CDR3 is TGTGCCAGCCCCTGGAATTACCCTAGGCGTAAATCGAACACCGGGGAGCTGTTTTTT. Translating it yields CASPWNYPRRKSNTGELFF. The full variable domain, its missing parts supplied by reference TRBV11-2 and TRBJ2-2, is EAGVAQSPRYKIIEKRQSVAFWCNPISGHATLYWYQQILGQGPKLLIQFQNNGVVDDSQLPKDRFSAERLKGVDSTLKIQPAKLEDSAVYLCASPWNYPRRKSNTGELFFGEGSRLTVL.

This chain connects TRBV28 to TRBJ2-7, with 9 bases lining up with TRBD2. The V gene's germline CDR1 is MDHEN and CDR2 SYDVKM. The V segment lost 5 bases and the J segment 3 bases; nucleotides outside the gene matches: 8. CDR3 length equals 15 residues. The CDR3 protein is CASSRTGTSLYEQYF. The CDR3 DNA is TGTGCCAGCAGTCGGACCGGGACTAGCCTCTACGAGCAGTACTTC.

Remarks on this clone: In the same sample, other DNA sequences code for this CDR3. The V call is TRBV6-5, the J call TRBJ1-1; D is ambiguous. Per the germline V gene, CDR1 is MNHEY and CDR2 is SVGAGI. The CDR3 extends over 13 amino acids. Trimming took off 5 bases at V and 0 bases at J, with 7 bases between the two ends. CDR3 region: CASSLVMNTEAFF. CDR3 DNA sequence: TGTGCCAGCAGTCTAGTAATGAACACTGAAGCTTTCTTT.